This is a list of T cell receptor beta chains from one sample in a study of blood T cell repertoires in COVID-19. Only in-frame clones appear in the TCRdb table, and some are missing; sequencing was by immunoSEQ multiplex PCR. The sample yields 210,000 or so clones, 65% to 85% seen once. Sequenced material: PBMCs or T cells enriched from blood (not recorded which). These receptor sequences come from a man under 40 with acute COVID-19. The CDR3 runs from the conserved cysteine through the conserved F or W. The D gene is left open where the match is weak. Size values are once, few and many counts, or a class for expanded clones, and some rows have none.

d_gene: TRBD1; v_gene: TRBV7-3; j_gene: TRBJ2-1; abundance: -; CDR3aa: CASSLGPRTGAVNEQFF; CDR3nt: TGTGCCAGCAGCTTAGGGCCTAGGACAGGGGCGGTCAATGAGCAGTTCTTC
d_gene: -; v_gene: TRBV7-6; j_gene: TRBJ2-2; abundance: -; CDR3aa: CASSLYRGGAGGELFF; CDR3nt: TGTGCCAGCAGCTTATACAGAGGAGGGGCGGGCGGGGAGCTGTTTTTT
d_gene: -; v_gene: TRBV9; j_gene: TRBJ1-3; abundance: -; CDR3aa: CASSVDTGRGAGNTIYF; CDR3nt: TGTGCCAGCAGCGTAGACACAGGCCGAGGAGCTGGAAACACCATATATTTT
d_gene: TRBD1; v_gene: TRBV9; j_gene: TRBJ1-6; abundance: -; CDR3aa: CASSPRDSPNSPLHF; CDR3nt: TGTGCCAGCAGCCCCCGGGACAGCCCAAATTCACCCCTCCACTTT
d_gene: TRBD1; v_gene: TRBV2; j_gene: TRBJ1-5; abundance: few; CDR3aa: CASRAGQGASNQPQHF; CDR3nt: TGTGCCAGCAGGGCCGGACAGGGGGCGAGCAATCAGCCCCAGCATTTT
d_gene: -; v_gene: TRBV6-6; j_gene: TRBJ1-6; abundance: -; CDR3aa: CASSYSGADSPLHF; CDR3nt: TGTGCCAGCAGTTACTCTGGGGCCGATTCACCCCTCCACTTT
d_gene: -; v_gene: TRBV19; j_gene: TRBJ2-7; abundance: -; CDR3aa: CASSIVGTLTYEQYF; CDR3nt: TGTGCCAGTAGTATAGTCGGGACTCTTACTTACGAGCAGTACTTC
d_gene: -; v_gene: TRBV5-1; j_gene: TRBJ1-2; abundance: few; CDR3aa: CASSGGTGNYGYTF; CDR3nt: TGCGCCAGCAGCGGGGGGACGGGCAACTATGGCTACACCTTC
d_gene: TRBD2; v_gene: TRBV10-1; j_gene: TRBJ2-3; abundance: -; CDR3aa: CASSDSPGRADTQYF; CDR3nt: TGCGCCAGCAGTGACTCGCCGGGGAGGGCAGATACGCAGTATTTT
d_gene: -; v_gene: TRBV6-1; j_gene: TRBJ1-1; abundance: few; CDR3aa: CASSERGALTEAFF; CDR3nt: TGTGCCAGCAGTGAACGGGGGGCCCTCACTGAAGCTTTCTTT
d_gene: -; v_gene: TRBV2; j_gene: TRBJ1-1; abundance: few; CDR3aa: CAIWDILNTEAFF; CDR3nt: TGTGCCATTTGGGACATATTGAACACTGAAGCTTTCTTT
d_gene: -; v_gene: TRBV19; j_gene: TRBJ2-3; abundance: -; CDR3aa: CASSSGSVDTQYF; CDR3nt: TGTGCCAGTAGTTCGGGTTCTGTGGATACGCAGTATTTT
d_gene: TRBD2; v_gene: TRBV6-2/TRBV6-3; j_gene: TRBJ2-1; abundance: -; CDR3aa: CASSYPTSGETFYNEQFF; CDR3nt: TGTGCCAGCAGTTACCCGACTAGCGGGGAGACTTTTTACAATGAGCAGTTCTTC
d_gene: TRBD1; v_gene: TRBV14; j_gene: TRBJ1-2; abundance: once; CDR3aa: CASSQGQGPYGYTF; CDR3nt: TGTGCCAGCAGCCAGGGACAGGGACCTTATGGCTACACCTTC
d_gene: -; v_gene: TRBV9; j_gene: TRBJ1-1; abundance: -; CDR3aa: CASSVSQQNTEAFF; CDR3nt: TGTGCCAGCAGCGTTAGCCAGCAAAACACTGAAGCTTTCTTT
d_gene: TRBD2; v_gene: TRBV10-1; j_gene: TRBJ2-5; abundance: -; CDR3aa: CARQRGGKETQYF; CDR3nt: TGCGCCCGACAGCGGGGGGGTAAGGAGACCCAGTACTTC
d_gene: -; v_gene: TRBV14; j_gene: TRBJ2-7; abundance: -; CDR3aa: CASSQGTGSSYEQYF; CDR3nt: TGTGCCAGCAGCCAAGGAACAGGGAGCTCCTACGAGCAGTACTTC
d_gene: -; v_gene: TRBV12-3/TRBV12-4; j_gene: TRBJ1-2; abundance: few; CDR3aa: CASSLQGNYGYTF; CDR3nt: TGTGCCAGCAGTTTACAGGGGAACTATGGCTACACCTTC
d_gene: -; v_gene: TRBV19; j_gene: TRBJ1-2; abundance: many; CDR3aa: CASSRERVLSNYGYTF; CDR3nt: TGTGCCAGTAGTCGGGAAAGGGTCCTCTCTAACTATGGCTACACCTTC
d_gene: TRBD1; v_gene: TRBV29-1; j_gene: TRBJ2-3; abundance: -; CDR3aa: CSVALGTGKTDTQYF; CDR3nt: TGCAGCGTTGCCTTGGGGACAGGGAAGACAGATACGCAGTATTTT
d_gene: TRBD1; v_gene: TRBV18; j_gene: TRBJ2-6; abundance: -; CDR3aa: CASSPLLMGQGATGANVLTF; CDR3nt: TGTGCCAGCTCACCACTTTTGATGGGCCAGGGGGCTACCGGGGCCAACGTCCTGACTTTC
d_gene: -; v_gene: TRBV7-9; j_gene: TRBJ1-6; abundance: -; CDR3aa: CASREAGPLHF; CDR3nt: TGTGCCAGCAGAGAAGCCGGACCCCTCCACTTT
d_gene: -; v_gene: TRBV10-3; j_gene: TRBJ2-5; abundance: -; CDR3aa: CAISESMLSGMETQYF; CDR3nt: TGTGCCATCAGTGAGTCGATGTTATCAGGGATGGAGACCCAGTACTTC
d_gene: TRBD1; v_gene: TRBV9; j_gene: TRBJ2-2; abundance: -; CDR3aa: CASSVATGGLSGELFF; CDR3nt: TGTGCCAGCAGCGTAGCAACAGGGGGCTTGTCCGGGGAGCTGTTTTTT
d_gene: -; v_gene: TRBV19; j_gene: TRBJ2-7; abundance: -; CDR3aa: CASSARPSYEQYF; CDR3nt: TGTGCCAGTAGTGCTAGGCCTTCCTACGAGCAGTACTTC
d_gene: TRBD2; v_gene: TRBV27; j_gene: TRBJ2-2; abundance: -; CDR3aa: CASSSWTSGGTGELFF; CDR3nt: TGTGCCAGCAGTTCCTGGACTAGCGGGGGCACCGGGGAGCTGTTTTTT
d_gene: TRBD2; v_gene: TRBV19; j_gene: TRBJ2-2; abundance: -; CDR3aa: CASSISGGASGELFF; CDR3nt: TGTGCCAGTAGTATAAGCGGGGGGGCATCCGGGGAGCTGTTTTTT
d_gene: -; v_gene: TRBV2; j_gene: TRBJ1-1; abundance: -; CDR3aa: CASSRNRNTEAFF; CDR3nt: TGTGCCAGCAGCCGGAACAGGAACACTGAAGCTTTCTTT
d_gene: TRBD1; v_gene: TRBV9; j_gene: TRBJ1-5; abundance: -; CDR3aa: CASSEGTGDQPQHF; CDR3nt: TGTGCCAGCAGCGAGGGGACAGGGGATCAGCCCCAGCATTTT
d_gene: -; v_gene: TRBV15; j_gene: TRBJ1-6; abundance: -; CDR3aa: CATSPGRTDNSPLHF; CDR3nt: TGTGCCACCAGCCCCGGTAGGACAGATAATTCACCCCTCCACTTT
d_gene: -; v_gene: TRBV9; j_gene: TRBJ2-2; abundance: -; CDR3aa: CASSVFSGEELFF; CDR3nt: TGTGCCAGCAGCGTATTCTCCGGGGAGGAGCTGTTTTTT
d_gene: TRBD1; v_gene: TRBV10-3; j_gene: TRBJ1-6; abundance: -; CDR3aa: CAISGDRKINSPLHF; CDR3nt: TGTGCCATCAGTGGGGACAGAAAGATTAATTCACCCCTCCACTTT
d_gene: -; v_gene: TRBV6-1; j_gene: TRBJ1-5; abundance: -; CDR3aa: CASGGGQPQHF; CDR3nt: TGTGCCAGCGGGGGAGGTCAGCCCCAGCATTTT
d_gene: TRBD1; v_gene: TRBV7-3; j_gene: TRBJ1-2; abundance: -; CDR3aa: CASSLSPGQGHTF; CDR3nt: TGTGCCAGCAGCTTAAGCCCCGGACAGGGGCACACCTTC